This entry lists 2 T cell receptor beta chains sequenced from one sample in a study of response to subunit inactivated influenza vaccine. TCRdb re-called the RT-PCR reads with MiXCR, one entry per CDR3 protein. This sample carries more than 550,000 distinct CDR3 sequences, around 11% of them seen once, and the ten largest clones take about 10%. The same sample was also studied in work on T cells expressing NK-cell markers. Per that study: In generating TCR beta cDNA, 5'RACE template switching with UMIs was used.

Sequenced material: PBMCs from blood, taken on the day of vaccination. The receptor source for this set is a man aged 45-65 years who received an inactivated influenza vaccine.

This clonotype was found many times. The chain employs TRBV2 and TRBJ2-7, with unresolved D. The CDR3 spans 13 residues. CDR1 is SNHLY, CDR2 FYNNEI, per germline. V was trimmed by 4 bases and J by 3 bases, leaving 10 bases between them. Written as DNA, the CDR3 is TGTGCCAGCAGTGTGGGTTCCTACTACGAGCAGTACTTC. This translates into CASSVGSYYEQYF.

This clonotype came up many times. CDR3 nucleotides: TGTGCCACCAGCAGAGAATCTAACTATGGCTACACCTTC. Protein product: CATSRESNYGYTF. The rearrangement joins TRBV15 to TRBJ1-2; D not resolved. This CDR3 has 13 amino acids. The V gene's germline CDR1 is LNHNV and CDR2 YYDKDF (reference sequence). V lost 0 bases to trimming and J lost 0 bases, with 2 bases between them.